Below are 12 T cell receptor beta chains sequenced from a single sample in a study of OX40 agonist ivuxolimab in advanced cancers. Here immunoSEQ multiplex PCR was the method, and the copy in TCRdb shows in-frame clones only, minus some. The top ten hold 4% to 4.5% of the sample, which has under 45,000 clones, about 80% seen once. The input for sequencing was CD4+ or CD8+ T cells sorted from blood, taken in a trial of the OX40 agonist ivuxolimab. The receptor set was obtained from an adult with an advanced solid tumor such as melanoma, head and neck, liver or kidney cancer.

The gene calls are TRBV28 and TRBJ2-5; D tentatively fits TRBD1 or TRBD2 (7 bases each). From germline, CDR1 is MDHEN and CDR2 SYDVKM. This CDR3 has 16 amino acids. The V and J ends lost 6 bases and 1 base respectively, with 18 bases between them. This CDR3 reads CASSLWEGALQETQYF. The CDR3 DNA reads TGTGCCAGCAGCCTTTGGGAGGGGGCCCTCCAAGAGACCCAGTACTTC. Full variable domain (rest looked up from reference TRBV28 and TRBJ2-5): DVKVTQSSRYLVKRTGEKVFLECVQDMDHENMFWYRQDPGLGLRLIYFSYDVKMKEKGDIPEGYSVSREKKERFSLILESASTNQTSMYLCASSLWEGALQETQYFGPGTRLLVL.

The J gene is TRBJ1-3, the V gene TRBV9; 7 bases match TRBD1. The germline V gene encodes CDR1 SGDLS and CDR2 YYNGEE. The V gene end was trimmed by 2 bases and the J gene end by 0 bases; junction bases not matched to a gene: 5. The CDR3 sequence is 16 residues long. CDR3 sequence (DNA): TGTGCCAGCAGCGTGAGACAGGGCCTCTCTGGAAACACCATATATTTT. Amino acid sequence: CASSVRQGLSGNTIYF.

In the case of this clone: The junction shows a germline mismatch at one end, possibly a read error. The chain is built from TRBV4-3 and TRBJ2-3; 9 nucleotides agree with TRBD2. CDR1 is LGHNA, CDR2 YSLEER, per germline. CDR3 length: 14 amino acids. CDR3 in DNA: TGCGCCAACAGCCAATCCCCGACTAGCGGACCGCAGTATTTT. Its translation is CANSQSPTSGPQYF.

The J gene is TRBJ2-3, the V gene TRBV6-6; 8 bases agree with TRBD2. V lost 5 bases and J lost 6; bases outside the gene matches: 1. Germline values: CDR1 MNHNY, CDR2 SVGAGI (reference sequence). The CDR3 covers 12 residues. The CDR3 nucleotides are TGTGCCAGCAGTCCGGGAGGGGATACGCAGTATTTT. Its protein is CASSPGGDTQYF.

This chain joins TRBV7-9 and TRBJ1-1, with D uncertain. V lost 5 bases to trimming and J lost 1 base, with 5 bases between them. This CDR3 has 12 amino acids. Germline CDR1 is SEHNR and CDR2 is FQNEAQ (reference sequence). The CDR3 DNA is TGTGCCAGCAGCCAACAGAACACTGAAGCTTTCTTT. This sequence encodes CASSQQNTEAFF.

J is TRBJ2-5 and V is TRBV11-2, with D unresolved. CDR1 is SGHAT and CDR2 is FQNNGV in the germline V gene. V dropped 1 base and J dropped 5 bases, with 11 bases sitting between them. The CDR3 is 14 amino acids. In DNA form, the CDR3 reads TGTGCCAGCAGCTTAGTTCTGGCCCTGGAGACCCAGTACTTC. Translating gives CASSLVLALETQYF.

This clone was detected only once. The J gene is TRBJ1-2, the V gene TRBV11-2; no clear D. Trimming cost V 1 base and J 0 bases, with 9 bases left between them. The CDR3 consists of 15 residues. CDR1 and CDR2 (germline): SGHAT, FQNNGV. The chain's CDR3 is CASSLGLIANYGYTF. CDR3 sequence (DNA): TGTGCCAGCAGCTTAGGGTTGATAGCTAACTATGGCTACACCTTC.

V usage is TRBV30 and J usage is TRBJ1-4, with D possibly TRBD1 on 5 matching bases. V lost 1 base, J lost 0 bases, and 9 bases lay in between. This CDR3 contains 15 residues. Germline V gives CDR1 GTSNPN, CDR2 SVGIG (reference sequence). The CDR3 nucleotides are TGTGCCTGGAGTGGGGAGGGGACAACTAATGAAAAACTGTTTTTT. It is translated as CAWSGEGTTNEKLFF.

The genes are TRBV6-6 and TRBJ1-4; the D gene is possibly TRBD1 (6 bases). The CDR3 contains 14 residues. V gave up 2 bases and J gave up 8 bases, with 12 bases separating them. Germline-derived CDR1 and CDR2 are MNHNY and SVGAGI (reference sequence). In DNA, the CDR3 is TGTGCCAGCAGTTACGGGCAGGGGTTAGAAAAACTGTTTTTT. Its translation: CASSYGQGLEKLFF.

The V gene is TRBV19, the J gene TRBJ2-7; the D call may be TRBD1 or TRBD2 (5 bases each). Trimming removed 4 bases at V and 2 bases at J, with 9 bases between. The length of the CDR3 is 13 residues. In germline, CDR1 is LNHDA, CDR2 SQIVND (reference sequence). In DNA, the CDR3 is TGTGCCAGTAGTACTGGGACCCCCTACGAGCAGTACTTC. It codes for CASSTGTPYEQYF.

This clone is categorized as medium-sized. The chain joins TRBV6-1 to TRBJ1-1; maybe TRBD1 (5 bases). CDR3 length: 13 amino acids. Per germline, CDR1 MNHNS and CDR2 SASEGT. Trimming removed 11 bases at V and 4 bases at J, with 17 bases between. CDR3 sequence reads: CAVRGYLSTEAFF. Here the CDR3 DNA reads TGTGCCGTCCGGGGGTATCTCAGCACTGAAGCTTTCTTT.

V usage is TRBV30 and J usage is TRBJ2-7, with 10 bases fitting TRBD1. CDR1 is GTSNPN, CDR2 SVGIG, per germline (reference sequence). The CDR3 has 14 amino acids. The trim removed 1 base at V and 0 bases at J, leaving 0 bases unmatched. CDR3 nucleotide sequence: TGTGCCTGGAGTGGGACAGGGGGCTCCTACGAGCAGTACTTC. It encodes CAWSGTGGSYEQYF.